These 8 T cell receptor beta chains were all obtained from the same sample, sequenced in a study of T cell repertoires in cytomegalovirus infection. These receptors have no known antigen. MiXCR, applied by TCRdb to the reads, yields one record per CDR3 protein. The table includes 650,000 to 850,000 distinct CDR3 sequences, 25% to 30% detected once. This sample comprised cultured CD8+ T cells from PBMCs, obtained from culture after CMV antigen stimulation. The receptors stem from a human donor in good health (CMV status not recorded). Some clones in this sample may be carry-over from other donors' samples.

The CDR3 DNA reads TGTGCCAGCCCGTCCGGGAGGGGGGAGACCCAGTACTTC. It yields the protein CASPSGRGETQYF. The gene calls are TRBV2 and TRBJ2-5, with 8 bases lining up with TRBD2. After removal of 8 bases from V and 5 bases from J, the junction contained 7 bases not matched to a gene. This CDR3 has 13 amino acids. CDR1 and CDR2 from the germline V gene are SNHLY and FYNNEI.

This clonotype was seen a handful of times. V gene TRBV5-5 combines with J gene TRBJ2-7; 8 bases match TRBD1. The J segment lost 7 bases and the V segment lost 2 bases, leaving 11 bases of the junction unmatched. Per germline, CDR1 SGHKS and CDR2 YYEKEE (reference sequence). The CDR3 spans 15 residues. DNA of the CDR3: TGTGCCAGCAGCTTTCCCGGGACAGGCTCTACGGAGCAGTACTTC. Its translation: CASSFPGTGSTEQYF.

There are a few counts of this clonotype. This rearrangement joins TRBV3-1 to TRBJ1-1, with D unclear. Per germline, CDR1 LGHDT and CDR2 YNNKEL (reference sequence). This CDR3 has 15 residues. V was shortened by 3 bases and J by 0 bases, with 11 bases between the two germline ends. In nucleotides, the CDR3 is TGTGCCAGCAGCCAGGGGTATTACATGAACACTGAAGCTTTCTTT. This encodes CASSQGYYMNTEAFF.

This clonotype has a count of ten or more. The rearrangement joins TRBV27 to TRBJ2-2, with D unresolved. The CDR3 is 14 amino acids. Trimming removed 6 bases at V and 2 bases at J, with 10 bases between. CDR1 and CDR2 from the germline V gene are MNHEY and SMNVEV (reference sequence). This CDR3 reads CASSSGLNTGELFF. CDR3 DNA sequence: TGTGCCAGCAGCTCCGGCCTTAACACCGGGGAGCTGTTTTTT.

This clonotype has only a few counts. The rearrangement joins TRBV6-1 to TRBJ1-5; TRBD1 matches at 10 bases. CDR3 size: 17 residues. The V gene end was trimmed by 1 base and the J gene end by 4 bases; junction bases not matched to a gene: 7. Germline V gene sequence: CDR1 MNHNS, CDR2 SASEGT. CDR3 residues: CASSEEGGTGANQPQHF. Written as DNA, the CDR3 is TGTGCCAGCAGTGAAGAAGGGGGGACAGGGGCGAATCAGCCCCAGCATTTT.

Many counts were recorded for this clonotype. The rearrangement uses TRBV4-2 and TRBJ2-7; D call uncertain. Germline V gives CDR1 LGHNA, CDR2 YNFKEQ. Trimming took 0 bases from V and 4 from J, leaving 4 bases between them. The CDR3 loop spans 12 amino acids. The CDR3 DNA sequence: TGTGCCAGCAGCCAAGATGGGTACGAGCAGTACTTC. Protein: CASSQDGYEQYF.

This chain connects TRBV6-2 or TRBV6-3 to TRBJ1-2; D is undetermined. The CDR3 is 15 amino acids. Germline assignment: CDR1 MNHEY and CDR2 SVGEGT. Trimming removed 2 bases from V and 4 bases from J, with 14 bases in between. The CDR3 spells CASSYPSDGGYGYTF. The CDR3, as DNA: TGTGCCAGCAGTTACCCGTCGGACGGTGGCTATGGCTACACCTTC.

CDR3 sequence reads: CSARVVGSRVKQTQYF. In nucleotides, the CDR3 is TGCAGTGCTAGAGTAGTTGGCTCTCGTGTCAAGCAGACCCAGTACTTC. The V call is TRBV20-1, the J call TRBJ2-5; no clear D. V was shortened by 1 base and J by 6 bases, with 21 bases between the two germline ends. This CDR3 has 16 residues. The germline CDR1 and CDR2 sequences are DFQATT and SNEGSKA (reference sequence).